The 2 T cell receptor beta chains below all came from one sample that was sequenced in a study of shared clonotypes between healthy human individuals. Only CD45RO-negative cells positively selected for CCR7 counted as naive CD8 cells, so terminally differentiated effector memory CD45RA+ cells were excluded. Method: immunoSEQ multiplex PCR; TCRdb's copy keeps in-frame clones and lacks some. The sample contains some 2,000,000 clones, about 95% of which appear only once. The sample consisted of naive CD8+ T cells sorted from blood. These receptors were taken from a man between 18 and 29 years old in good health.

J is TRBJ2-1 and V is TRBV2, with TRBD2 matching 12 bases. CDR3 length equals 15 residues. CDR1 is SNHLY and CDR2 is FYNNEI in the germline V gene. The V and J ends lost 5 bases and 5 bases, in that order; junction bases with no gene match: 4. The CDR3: CASSTGLAGNNEQFF. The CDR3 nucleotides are TGTGCCAGCAGTACCGGACTAGCGGGAAACAATGAGCAGTTCTTC.

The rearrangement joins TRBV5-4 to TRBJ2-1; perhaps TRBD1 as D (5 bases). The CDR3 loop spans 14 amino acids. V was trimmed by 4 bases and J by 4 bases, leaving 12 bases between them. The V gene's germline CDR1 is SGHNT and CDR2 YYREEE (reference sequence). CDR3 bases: TGTGCCAGCAGCGACGTACAGGTATACAATGAGCAGTTCTTC. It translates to CASSDVQVYNEQFF.